The 21 T cell receptor beta chains below all came from one sample that was sequenced in a study of T cells in women clearing cervical HPV infection. Produced via immunoSEQ multiplex PCR; TCRdb's table is partial and in-frame only. This table lists approximately 17,000 clones. The sample taken for sequencing was blood buffy coat. These receptors all stem from a woman between 18 and 70 years old with a cervical HPV16 infection that either progressed to CIN3+ or cleared (not recorded which).

As to this clone: Read data end 3 residues before the CDR3 end; the end is taken from the germline J gene. The rearrangement links TRBV29-1 to TRBJ2-7, with TRBD1 as a possible D gene (6 bases). Germline V gene lookup returns CDR1 SQVTM and CDR2 ANQGSEA. The CDR3 loop spans 13 amino acids. The V end was cut by 6 bases, the J end by 3 bases, with 15 bases between. The part of the CDR3 DNA that was read is TGCAGCGTCTCGGACCCCAGGGGCTACGAG. It yields the protein CSVSDPRGYE. The full CDR3 protein reads CSVSDPRGYEQYF.

Concerning this clone: The sequence runs out 3 residues before the end of the CDR3; the remainder is reconstructed from the germline J gene. This chain connects TRBV19 to TRBJ2-7; 9 bases are shared with TRBD1. V shed 3 bases, J shed 3 bases, and the junction held 3 bases outside the gene matches. CDR1 and CDR2 (germline): LNHDA, SQIVND (reference sequence). CDR3 length: 14 amino acids. The CDR3 reads CASSMTGGVYEQYF. The covered CDR3 bases are TGTGCCAGTAGTATGACAGGGGGGGTCTACGAG.

Concerning this clone: The read terminates 3 residues before the CDR3 end, so the remaining end is supplied by the germline J gene. The chain has TRBV19 and TRBJ1-2; TRBD1 might be the D (5 bases). With 4 bases removed from V and 0 bases from J, the gap between germline ends came to 15 bases. Germline lookup yields CDR1 LNHDA and CDR2 SQIVND (reference sequence). This CDR3 is built from 16 residues. The CDR3 reads CASSTLRLTANYGYTF. Partial CDR3 DNA: TGTGCCAGTAGTACCTTAAGACTGACAGCTAACTATGGC.

On this clone itself: The read terminates 3 residues before the CDR3 end, so the remaining end is supplied by the germline J gene. The rearrangement links TRBV29-1 to TRBJ1-1, with D tentatively TRBD1 (6 bases). Germline CDR1 is SQVTM and CDR2 is ANQGSEA. V was pared by 4 bases and J by 4 bases, with 19 bases between. The CDR3 is made up of 15 amino acids. CDR3: CSVVPVQGGSTEAFF. The CDR3 bases that were read are TGCAGCGTTGTGCCAGTACAGGGAGGGTCCACTGAA.

The CDR3 bases that were read are TGTGCCTGCTCTCTGGCGGGAGGAGCGGATACG. Translation gives CACSLAGGADT. From start to end, the CDR3 is CACSLAGGADTQYF. The chain joins TRBV30 to TRBJ2-3; 8 bases fit TRBD2. The read stops 3 residues short of the end of the CDR3; the missing end is completed from the germline J gene. The length of the CDR3 is 14 residues. Germline loops: CDR1 GTSNPN, CDR2 SVGIG (reference sequence). Losses at the gene ends were 6 bases for V and 6 bases for J; bases not matched to a gene: 11. The complete variable domain, with remaining parts taken from reference TRBV30 and TRBJ2-3, reads SQTIHQWPATLVQPVGSPLSLECTVEGTSNPNLYWYRQAAGRGLQLLFYSVGIGQISSEVPQNLSASRPQDRQFILSSKKLLLSDSGFYLCACSLAGGADTQYFGPGTRLTVL.

Concerning this clone: The read terminates 3 residues ahead of where the CDR3 ends, so the germline J gene completes it. The chain combines TRBV5-1 with TRBJ2-7, with 7 bases fitting TRBD1. The CDR3 is 16 residues long. The germline gives CDR1 SGHRS, CDR2 YFSETQ. The V and J ends lost 4 bases and 3 bases, in that order; junction bases with no gene match: 13. This CDR3 is CASSQFVETGSYEQYF. The sequenced CDR3 bases are TGCGCCAGCAGCCAGTTTGTGGAGACAGGGAGCTACGAG.

Concerning this clone: The read ends 3 residues early relative to the CDR3; the germline J gene fills the gap. J is TRBJ2-1 and V is TRBV7-6; 8 nucleotides match TRBD2. The CDR3 runs to 16 residues. The ends lost 1 base at V and 6 bases at J; junction bases unmatched: 8. The germline V gene encodes CDR1 SGHVS and CDR2 FNYEAQ. CDR3 DNA, as far as it was read: TGTGCCAGCAGCTTAGGGGGACTAGTTATAGGCAATGAG. This sequence encodes CASSLGGLVIGNE. The full-length CDR3 reads as CASSLGGLVIGNEQFF. Supplemented by reference TRBV7-6 and TRBJ2-1, the full variable domain reads GAGVSQSPRYKVTKRGQDVALRCDPISGHVSLYWYRQALGQGPEFLTYFNYEAQQDKSGLPNDRFSAERPEGSISTLTIQRTEQRDSAMYRCASSLGGLVIGNEQFFGPGTRLTVL.

Of note for this clone: Read sequence stops 3 residues before the CDR3 end, and the germline J gene provides the missing end. V is TRBV5-1 and J is TRBJ2-5; D gene unclear. The germline CDR1 and CDR2 sequences are SGHRS and YFSETQ. The length of the CDR3 is 11 residues. The ends were cut back, 6 bases at V and 5 bases at J, with 8 bases in the middle. Incomplete CDR3 DNA: TGCGCCAGCACCCTTCAGGAGACC. The encoded protein is CASTLQET. The whole CDR3 sequence is CASTLQETQYF.

About this clone: The observed sequence ends 3 residues before the CDR3 terminus, with the missing tail filled in from the germline J gene. J is TRBJ1-1 and V is TRBV7-9; D is undetermined. CDR1 SEHNR and CDR2 FQNEAQ come from the germline V gene (reference sequence). Trimming pared 6 bases from V and 7 bases from J, leaving 9 bases between. The CDR3 runs to 11 residues. This CDR3 is CASRRHIEAFF. CDR3 DNA (partial): TGTGCCAGCAGAAGACACATTGAA.

To note about this clone: The CDR3 end lies 3 residues beyond the end of the read and is filled in from the germline J gene. The genes are TRBV10-1 and TRBJ2-2; a weak D match, TRBD1 (5 bases). The V end lost 6 bases, the J end lost 7 bases, and 18 bases lay between the germline ends. This CDR3 comprises 15 residues. Germline CDR1 WNHNN, CDR2 SYGVQD (reference sequence). The CDR3 bases that were read are TGCGCCAGCAGCCCTAGACAGTCGGGTGGCGGGGAG. Protein: CASSPRQSGGGE. The full CDR3 sequence reads CASSPRQSGGGELFF.

CDR3 DNA (partial): TGTGCCAGCAGCTCCCAAGGGCGGGTGGGCGAG. Translating gives CASSSQGRVGE. The CDR3 in its entirety is CASSSQGRVGEQYF. The chain uses TRBV7-8 and TRBJ2-7; the D gene is possibly TRBD2 (5 bases). The CDR3 end lies 3 residues beyond the end of the read and is filled in from the germline J gene. Trimming took 4 bases from V and 6 from J, leaving 16 bases between them. Germline CDR1 is SGHVS and CDR2 is FQNEAQ. The CDR3 covers 14 residues.

On this clone itself: The CDR3 end lies 3 residues beyond the end of the read and is filled in from the germline J gene. The rearrangement uses TRBV7-9 and TRBJ1-2, with 8 bases that match TRBD1. Germline V CDR1 and CDR2: SEHNR, FQNEAQ (reference sequence). CDR3 length equals 12 residues. V was clipped by 4 bases and J by 5 bases; unmatched bases: 0. CDR3 sequence: CASSWTGYGYTF. Incomplete CDR3 DNA: TGTGCCAGCAGCTGGACAGGGTATGGC.

Comments on this clone: The read halts 3 residues ahead of the CDR3 end, with the missing end drawn from the germline J gene. The chain uses TRBV29-1 and TRBJ1-2; 7 positions agree with TRBD1. Unmatched junction bases numbered 7, after V lost 6 bases and J lost 3 bases. Per germline, CDR1 SQVTM and CDR2 ANQGSEA. The CDR3 is 13 residues long. CDR3 DNA (partial): TGCAGCGTCAGGACAGGTTCGGACTATGGC. This encodes CSVRTGSDYG. The whole CDR3 region reads CSVRTGSDYGYTF.

With regard to this clone: The CDR3 end falls 3 residues outside the read, so it is completed with the germline J gene. This sequence joins TRBV4-1 and TRBJ2-5; 7 bases map to TRBD2. Trimming took 1 base from V and 5 from J; bases not matched to a gene: 1. The CDR3 has 13 amino acids. Germline CDR1 reads MGHRA; CDR2 reads YSYEKL. The sequenced CDR3 bases are TGCGCCAGCAGCCAAGTGCGGGGGGAGACC. Amino acid sequence: CASSQVRGET. The entire CDR3 is CASSQVRGETQYF.

Regarding this clone: The DNA ends 3 residues before the CDR3 does, and the rest of the CDR3 is filled in from the germline J gene. The rearrangement joins TRBV20-1 to TRBJ1-1; a possible D gene is TRBD1 (5 bases). The CDR3 has 14 residues. Germline lookup yields CDR1 DFQATT and CDR2 SNEGSKA (reference sequence). V was cut by 6 bases and J by 0 bases, with 14 bases left in between. Incomplete CDR3 DNA: TGCAGTGCCCGACAGTCCGTACTGAACACTGAA. It encodes CSARQSVLNTE. The whole CDR3 protein reads CSARQSVLNTEAFF.

CDR3 residues: CSAAAVTSVTYEQYF. CDR3 DNA (partial): TGCAGTGCTGCCGCGGTAACTAGCGTAACCTACGAG. The chain combines TRBV20-1 with TRBJ2-7; 7 nucleotides agree with TRBD2. The sequence runs out 3 residues before the end of the CDR3; the remainder is reconstructed from the germline J gene. V lost 5 bases and J lost 2; bases outside the gene matches: 12. CDR1 is DFQATT, CDR2 SNEGSKA, per germline (reference sequence). This CDR3 contains 15 residues.

Details on this clone: The read ends 3 residues early relative to the CDR3; the germline J gene fills the gap. This rearrangement joins TRBV5-4 to TRBJ1-2, with a weak D call TRBD1 (6 bases). Trimming took off 4 bases at V and 5 bases at J, with 15 bases between the two ends. Germline CDR1 reads SGHNT; CDR2 reads YYREEE (reference sequence). CDR3 length: 14 amino acids. The part of the CDR3 DNA that was read is TGTGCCAGCAGCCCTCGGGGGGCTGGGTATGGC. Translated, it gives CASSPRGAGYG. The full CDR3 reads CASSPRGAGYGYTF.

Concerning this clone: The DNA ends 3 residues before the CDR3 does, and the rest of the CDR3 is filled in from the germline J gene. This chain uses TRBV10-1 with TRBJ2-7; 9 bases match TRBD2. The CDR3 covers 14 residues. Trimming cost V 6 bases and J 6 bases; bases outside gene matches: 9. In germline, CDR1 is WNHNN, CDR2 SYGVQD (reference sequence). The CDR3 region is CASSPSGDGPEQYF. Partial CDR3 DNA: TGCGCCAGCAGCCCTAGCGGGGATGGGCCCGAG.

As to this clone: The read falls 3 residues short of the CDR3 end, and the missing part is taken from the germline J gene. The chain combines TRBV29-1 with TRBJ2-1; D is ambiguous. V lost 2 bases and J 4 bases, leaving 9 bases between the germline ends. The CDR3 is 13 residues long. Germline V lookup: CDR1 SQVTM, CDR2 ANQGSEA. CDR3 bases read: TGCAGCGTTGAACCGACTCAATACAATGAG. It is translated as CSVEPTQYNE. The entire CDR3 protein is CSVEPTQYNEQFF.

In the case of this clone: With the read ending 3 residues before the CDR3 end, the germline J gene is used to fill in that end. The chain has TRBV5-1 and TRBJ2-3; 8 bases line up with TRBD2. V trimming: 4 bases; J trimming: 2 bases; junction bases outside the gene matches: 6. The length of the CDR3 is 15 residues. Germline V gene lookup returns CDR1 SGHRS and CDR2 YFSETQ. CDR3 sequence: CASSPLAGLTDTQYF. CDR3 DNA (partial): TGCGCCAGCAGCCCGTTAGCGGGACTCACAGATACG.

With respect to this clone: The sequence runs out 3 residues before the end of the CDR3; the remainder is reconstructed from the germline J gene. The V call is TRBV6-1, the J call TRBJ2-6; D unclear. Germline V gene lookup returns CDR1 MNHNS and CDR2 SASEGT. CDR3 length equals 14 residues. The ends were cut back, 2 bases at V and 4 bases at J, with 6 bases in the middle. The CDR3 protein is CASSEQWGANVLTF. CDR3 DNA, as far as it was read: TGTGCCAGCAGTGAACAGTGGGGGGCCAACGTC.